This TCR beta chain was found in a study of CXCR3-negative and CXCR3-positive naive CD8 T cells. Points from the study as a whole: Comparison of naive cells showed more hydrophobic TRB CDR3s in CXCR3-positive than in CXCR3-negative naive cells. For memory CD8+ cells diversity was much lower, but both naive subsets had comparably high diversity.

Naive CD8+ T cells showed CD45RO-CCR7+CD27+CD95-. The germline CDR1 and CDR2 sequences are SEHNR and FQNEAQ (reference sequence). This CDR3 comprises 16 residues. In preparing the TRB cDNA libraries, 5' RACE with UMI labels was used. Reanalyzing the 5' RACE reads, TCRdb keeps one entry per CDR3 protein, without DNA. The table lists more than 80,000 distinct CDR3 sequences. As to this clonotype: Its antigen is currently unknown.

V usage is TRBV7-9 and J usage is TRBJ2-1; the TCRdb D gene call, TRBD2, has no DNA to confirm it. Material: naive CXCR3+ CD8+ T cells from blood. Subset meaning: CD45RO-CCR7+CD27+CD95- naive CD8+ T cells expressing CXCR3 (TNR3+). The clonotype was recovered from a human donor in good health. Some clones in this sample may be carry-over from other donors' samples. CDR3 amino acids: CASKGDGTSGRNEQFF.